Below, 16 T cell receptor beta chains from the same sample are listed, as sequenced in a study of blood T cells in healthy people across ages. With a J-beta primer mix and a sample-barcoded 5' primer, a second PCR ran about 7 to 12 cycles. Using its own MiXCR run on the 5' RACE reads, TCRdb lists one record per CDR3 protein. The sample gives about 800,000 distinct CDR3 sequences, 58% of which show up once; 20% to 25% is in the top ten. Sequenced input: blood. The source is a man aged 30-40 years in good health.

There are a few counts of this clonotype. The genes are TRBV20-1 and TRBJ2-4, with 7 bases fitting TRBD1. V shed 5 bases, J shed 12 bases, and the junction held 19 bases outside the gene matches. Germline lookup yields CDR1 DFQATT and CDR2 SNEGSKA (reference sequence). This CDR3 contains 15 residues. The CDR3 bases are TGCAGTGCTTCCGATGACAGGGATCGAAAACATAGTCAGTACTTC. Its translation is CSASDDRDRKHSQYF.

This chain connects TRBV5-8 to TRBJ2-7; D may be TRBD1 or TRBD2 (6 bases each). The CDR3 sequence is 14 residues long. The V and J ends lost 1 base and 3 bases respectively, with 11 bases between them. Germline V gives CDR1 SGHTS, CDR2 YDEGEE. CDR3 nucleotide sequence: TGTGCCAGCAGCTTGAGGGGGGCCGTCTACGAGCAGTACTTC. Protein product: CASSLRGAVYEQYF.

This chain joins TRBV11-2 and TRBJ2-1; D gene unclear. Trimming removed 0 bases at V and 13 bases at J, with 13 bases between. The CDR3 runs 13 residues. Germline-derived CDR1 and CDR2 are SGHAT and FQNNGV. In DNA, the CDR3 is TGTGCCAGCAGCTTAGAACGCGCTAGTGCTCAGTTCTTC. Protein sequence: CASSLERASAQFF. Full variable domain (remainder filled in from reference TRBV11-2 and TRBJ2-1): EAGVAQSPRYKIIEKRQSVAFWCNPISGHATLYWYQQILGQGPKLLIQFQNNGVVDDSQLPKDRFSAERLKGVDSTLKIQPAKLEDSAVYLCASSLERASAQFFGPGTRLTVL.

This clonotype was observed many times. V and J are TRBV25-1 and TRBJ1-1; D may be TRBD1 (6 bases). Trimming removed 4 bases from V and 6 bases from J, with 15 bases in between. CDR1 and CDR2 from the germline V gene are MGHDK and SYGVNS. The CDR3 is 14 residues long. The CDR3 bases are TGTGCCAGCAGTGGACCGTCTGGGGGCTCTGAAGCTTTCTTT. Its translation is CASSGPSGGSEAFF.

This chain joins TRBV15 and TRBJ1-1; tentatively, D is TRBD1 (5 bases). Deletions cut 5 bases from V and 3 bases from J, with 7 bases between. The germline V gene has CDR1 LNHNV and CDR2 YYDKDF (reference sequence). CDR3 size: 12 residues. The chain's CDR3 is CATSGRDTEAFF. DNA of the CDR3: TGTGCCACCAGCGGCAGGGACACTGAAGCTTTCTTT.

The chain is built from TRBV2 and TRBJ1-2; D gene uncertain. CDR3 size: 14 residues. Trimming pared 4 bases from V and 0 bases from J, leaving 9 bases between. Germline V gene sequence: CDR1 SNHLY, CDR2 FYNNEI. The CDR3 nucleotides read TGTGCCAGCAGTGCGCCAGGAGCTAACTATGGCTACACCTTC. It encodes CASSAPGANYGYTF.

This clonotype has just a few counts. The chain carries TRBV9 and TRBJ2-5; D might be TRBD2 (7 bases). Gene TRBJ2-7 matches the end of the DNA better, so the J call may be wrong. Germline CDR1 SGDLS, CDR2 YYNGEE. There are 15 residues in the CDR3. CDR3 DNA: TGTGCCAGCAGCGGTGCAATGGGGGGCGGGAGCGAGCAGTACTTC. Amino acid sequence: CASSGAMGGGSEQYF.

V and J are TRBV5-1 and TRBJ2-3; 9 nucleotides agree with TRBD2. J was trimmed by 2 bases and V by 2 bases; bases with no gene match: 12. Germline V CDR1 and CDR2: SGHRS, YFSETQ. CDR3 length equals 18 residues. CDR3 loop: CASSFSSTSGRSTDTQYF. CDR3 nucleotides: TGCGCCAGCAGCTTCTCATCGACTAGCGGTCGATCCACAGATACGCAGTATTTT.

V usage is TRBV2 and J usage is TRBJ2-1; 7 positions match TRBD1. Losses at the gene ends were 6 bases for V and 8 bases for J; bases not matched to a gene: 7. The CDR3 length is 13 residues. Germline CDR1 and CDR2: SNHLY and FYNNEI. CDR3: CASRLRGIDEQFF. CDR3 sequence (DNA): TGTGCCAGCAGGCTCAGGGGGATTGATGAGCAGTTCTTC.

In DNA, the CDR3 is TGTGCCAGCGGCGGTTCCCAAGAGACCCAGTACTTC. Its protein is CASGGSQETQYF. The rearrangement links TRBV9 to TRBJ2-5; no clear D gene. Trimming cost V 7 bases and J 1 base, with 8 bases left between them. The CDR3 has 12 amino acids. The germline CDR1 and CDR2 sequences are SGDLS and YYNGEE.

A few counts support this clonotype. V gene TRBV7-2 combines with J gene TRBJ1-2; D gene unclear. The CDR3 consists of 15 residues. V was pared by 2 bases and J by 2 bases, with 12 bases between. Germline loops: CDR1 SGHTA, CDR2 FQGNSA. Here the CDR3 DNA reads TGTGCCAGCAGCTTACGGCCCAGAGACAACTATGGCTACACCTTC. Protein: CASSLRPRDNYGYTF.

This chain links TRBV4-1 with TRBJ2-5; 10 bases fit TRBD2. With the DNA end fitting TRBJ2-7 better, the J assignment may be wrong. Germline V gene lookup returns CDR1 MGHRA and CDR2 YSYEKL. The CDR3 covers 16 residues. CDR3 loop: CASSQVLGAGGLEQYF. CDR3 DNA sequence: TGCGCCAGCAGCCAAGTTCTGGGAGCGGGAGGGCTCGAGCAGTACTTC.

The chain is built from TRBV12-3 or TRBV12-4 and TRBJ2-1, with a weak D call TRBD1 (6 bases). The CDR3 has 15 amino acids. The V and J ends lost 6 bases and 5 bases respectively, with 17 bases between them. CDR3 protein: CASRNRDTRHNEQFF. CDR3 nucleotides: TGTGCCAGCAGAAACCGGGACACAAGACACAATGAGCAGTTCTTC.

This clonotype has more than one count but fewer than ten. This chain links TRBV7-2 with TRBJ2-7, with 11 positions matching TRBD2. CDR3 length: 15 amino acids. CDR1 and CDR2 from the germline V gene are SGHTA and FQGNSA. Germline trimming cut 5 bases from V and 4 bases from J; bases unmatched to any gene: 7. The CDR3 spells CASSHTSGGLYEQYF. For the CDR3, the DNA is TGTGCCAGCAGCCATACTAGCGGGGGCCTATACGAGCAGTACTTC.

This clonotype was found a few times. This sequence joins TRBV3-1 and TRBJ2-7; unclear D gene. The CDR3 loop spans 14 amino acids. The germline V gene encodes CDR1 LGHDT and CDR2 YNNKEL (reference sequence). V shed 1 base and J shed 5 bases, with 12 bases lying between them. This CDR3 is CASSQVPQMHEQYF. CDR3 DNA sequence: TGTGCCAGCAGCCAAGTTCCCCAGATGCACGAGCAGTACTTC.

This rearrangement joins TRBV5-1 to TRBJ2-3, with D tentatively TRBD1 (6 bases). The CDR3 length is 15 residues. The V and J ends lost 1 base and 3 bases respectively, with 12 bases between them. Germline values: CDR1 SGHRS, CDR2 YFSETQ. DNA of the CDR3: TGCGCCAGCAGCTTGCCTTCACAGGGAACAGATACGCAGTATTTT. It translates to CASSLPSQGTDTQYF.